These 17 T cell receptor beta chains share one sample of origin, sequenced in a study of T cell responses to AZD1222 COVID-19 vaccine. Libraries were prepared by immunoSEQ multiplex PCR; TCRdb keeps only in-frame clonotypes and omits some of them. The table shows more than 70,000 clones, with 90% occurring only once. The material sequenced was peripheral blood, taken on day 0 of AZD1222 vaccination. These receptors were taken from an adult in good health.

CDR3 protein: CAISDVNTGELFF. CDR3 DNA: TGTGCCATCAGCGACGTGAACACCGGGGAGCTGTTTTTT. The chain is built from TRBV10-3 and TRBJ2-2; no firm D call. The germline V gene has CDR1 ENHRY and CDR2 SYGVKD. The CDR3 consists of 13 residues. Trimming shortened V by 6 bases and J by 1 base, and 6 bases separated the two germline ends.

The chain links TRBV7-3 to TRBJ2-1, with 11 bases lining up with TRBD2. Trimming removed 5 bases from V and 1 base from J; junction bases left unmatched: 4. Germline-derived CDR1 and CDR2 are SGHTA and FQGTGA. This CDR3 has 16 residues. The CDR3 coding sequence is TGTGCCAGCAGCCTAGGGACTAGCGGTTCCTACAATGAGCAGTTCTTC. As protein: CASSLGTSGSYNEQFF.

The CDR3 DNA sequence: TGTGCCAGCAAAGGGGGATCTGGAAACACCATATATTTT. It encodes CASKGGSGNTIYF. This chain joins TRBV11-3 and TRBJ1-3, with D maybe TRBD1 (6 bases). V lost 7 bases and J 1 base, leaving 8 bases between the germline ends. CDR3 length: 13 residues. Germline V CDR1 and CDR2: SGHNT, YENEEA.

This clone was detected only once. The rearrangement joins TRBV21-1 to TRBJ1-2; the table assigns TRBD1, which was not confirmed against the DNA. TRBV21-1 is annotated as a pseudogene. The CDR3 loop spans 16 amino acids. In DNA form, the CDR3 reads TGTGCCAGCAGCAAATGGAGACAGGACCTATGGTATGGCTACACCTTC. Amino acids: CASSKWRQDLWYGYTF.

This clone was seen a few times. The chain links TRBV5-6 to TRBJ2-1; D is ambiguous. This CDR3 is built from 11 residues. V dropped 7 bases and J dropped 7 bases, with 9 bases sitting between them. Germline V gene lookup returns CDR1 SGHDT and CDR2 YYEEEE. The CDR3 sequence: CASGEGNEQFF. Written as DNA, the CDR3 is TGTGCCAGCGGAGAAGGAAATGAGCAGTTCTTC. Full variable domain (remainder filled in from reference TRBV5-6 and TRBJ2-1): DAGVTQSPTHLIKTRGQQVTLRCSPKSGHDTVSWYQQALGQGPQFIFQYYEEEERQRGNFPDRFSGHQFPNYSSELNVNALLLGDSALYLCASGEGNEQFFGPGTRLTVL.

In DNA form, the CDR3 reads TGCGCCAGCAGCATAACACCGGGACTAGGGAGCTCCTACGAGCAGTACTTC. The encoded protein is CASSITPGLGSSYEQYF. V and J are TRBV5-1 and TRBJ2-7, with 8 bases matching TRBD2. This CDR3 contains 17 residues. The germline V gene has CDR1 SGHRS and CDR2 YFSETQ. The trim removed 4 bases at V and 0 bases at J, leaving 12 bases unmatched.

This rearrangement joins TRBV2 to TRBJ1-1; D is ambiguous. The length of the CDR3 is 11 residues. Germline V CDR1 and CDR2: SNHLY, FYNNEI. Trimming shortened V by 4 bases and J by 5 bases, and 5 bases separated the two germline ends. The CDR3 nucleotides read TGTGCCAGCAGTGTATGGACTGAAGCTTTCTTT. This gives the protein CASSVWTEAFF.

The chain links TRBV10-3 to TRBJ1-6; 9 bases map to TRBD1. Germline CDR1 and CDR2: ENHRY and SYGVKD. V gave up 4 bases and J gave up 7 bases; unmatched junction bases: 5. The CDR3 is 15 amino acids. CDR3 bases: TGTGCCATCAGTGGTCCGGGACAGGGAAATTCACCCCTCCACTTT. Amino acid sequence: CAISGPGQGNSPLHF.

The J gene is TRBJ2-3, the V gene TRBV19; D is uncertain. Deletions cut 3 bases from V and 2 bases from J, with 6 bases between. The CDR3 totals 13 residues. The germline gives CDR1 LNHDA, CDR2 SQIVND (reference sequence). CDR3 protein: CASSIGHTDTQYF. The CDR3 DNA is TGTGCCAGTAGTATCGGGCACACAGATACGCAGTATTTT.

The chain carries TRBV7-2 and TRBJ1-5; no reliable D call. Germline lookup yields CDR1 SGHTA and CDR2 FQGNSA. CDR3 length: 14 amino acids. Deletions cut 1 base from V and 5 bases from J, with 9 bases between. The CDR3 reads CASSLVGRDQPQHF. CDR3 DNA: TGTGCCAGCAGCTTAGTTGGAAGGGATCAGCCCCAGCATTTT. Complete variable domain (other parts from reference TRBV7-2 and TRBJ1-5): GAGVSQSPSNKVTEKGKDVELRCDPISGHTALYWYRQSLGQGLEFLIYFQGNSAPDKSGLPSDRFSAERTGGSVSTLTIQRTQQEDSAVYLCASSLVGRDQPQHFGDGTRLSIL.

This chain's CDR3 is CASSQTGAGNTIYF. CDR3 bases: TGTGCCAGCAGCCAAACAGGGGCTGGAAACACCATATATTTT. The chain combines TRBV5-4 with TRBJ1-3; 7 bases agree with TRBD1. Germline CDR1 SGHNT, CDR2 YYREEE (reference sequence). J gave up 2 bases and V 4 bases, and 3 bases lay outside the gene matches. This CDR3 comprises 14 residues.

This clone was seen once. The chain couples TRBV6-2 or TRBV6-3 to TRBJ2-4; no reliable D call. CDR1 is MNHEY and CDR2 is SVGEGT in the germline V gene. CDR3 length equals 15 residues. V was cut by 5 bases and J by 1 base, with 12 bases left in between. CDR3 in amino acids: CASSTYPSAKNIQYF. CDR3 nucleotides: TGTGCCAGCAGTACGTACCCCTCGGCCAAAAACATTCAGTACTTC.

The rearrangement joins TRBV18 to TRBJ1-2, with D hard to call. Germline values: CDR1 KGHSH, CDR2 LQKENI. V shed 2 bases and J shed 6 bases, with 7 bases lying between them. The CDR3 is 12 amino acids. The CDR3 DNA is TGTGCCAGCTCACCATCCCCGGATGGCTACACCTTC. This gives the protein CASSPSPDGYTF.

V and J are TRBV4-3 and TRBJ2-2; the D is unclear. V was shortened by 2 bases and J by 7 bases, with 8 bases between the two germline ends. The CDR3 covers 13 residues. From germline, CDR1 is LGHNA and CDR2 YSLEER. CDR3 nucleotide sequence: TGCGCCAGCAGCCAACAACAGAGCGGGGAGCTGTTTTTT. Its protein product is CASSQQQSGELFF.

In nucleotides, the CDR3 is TGTGCCAGCAGTGAATTCGATCTCAATTCACCCCTCCACTTT. It translates to CASSEFDLNSPLHF. The chain is built from TRBV6-1 and TRBJ1-6; D call uncertain. Germline V CDR1 and CDR2: MNHNS, SASEGT. The CDR3 length is 14 residues. The V gene lost 2 bases and the J gene lost 7 bases, with 9 bases spanning the gap.

The chain links TRBV19 to TRBJ1-1; D unclear. V lost 7 bases, J lost 1 base, and 13 bases lay in between. This CDR3 contains 14 residues. Germline V gives CDR1 LNHDA, CDR2 SQIVND (reference sequence). The CDR3 sequence: CASILTSQNTEAFF. In DNA form, the CDR3 reads TGTGCCAGTATCCTCACTTCCCAGAACACTGAAGCTTTCTTT.

This clone was seen once. The chain employs TRBV9 and TRBJ2-7, with 10 nucleotides matching TRBD1. This CDR3 spans 14 amino acids. The germline V gene has CDR1 SGDLS and CDR2 YYNGEE. V lost 3 bases to trimming and J lost 6 bases; unmatched junction nucleotides: 6. CDR3 protein: CASSGDRGISEQYF. The CDR3 bases are TGTGCCAGCAGCGGGGACAGGGGTATAAGCGAGCAGTACTTC. The whole variable domain, remainder taken from reference TRBV9 and TRBJ2-7, is DSGVTQTPKHLITATGQRVTLRCSPRSGDLSVYWYQQSLDQGLQFLIQYYNGEERAKGNILERFSAQQFPDLHSELNLSSLELGDSALYFCASSGDRGISEQYFGPGTRLTVT.